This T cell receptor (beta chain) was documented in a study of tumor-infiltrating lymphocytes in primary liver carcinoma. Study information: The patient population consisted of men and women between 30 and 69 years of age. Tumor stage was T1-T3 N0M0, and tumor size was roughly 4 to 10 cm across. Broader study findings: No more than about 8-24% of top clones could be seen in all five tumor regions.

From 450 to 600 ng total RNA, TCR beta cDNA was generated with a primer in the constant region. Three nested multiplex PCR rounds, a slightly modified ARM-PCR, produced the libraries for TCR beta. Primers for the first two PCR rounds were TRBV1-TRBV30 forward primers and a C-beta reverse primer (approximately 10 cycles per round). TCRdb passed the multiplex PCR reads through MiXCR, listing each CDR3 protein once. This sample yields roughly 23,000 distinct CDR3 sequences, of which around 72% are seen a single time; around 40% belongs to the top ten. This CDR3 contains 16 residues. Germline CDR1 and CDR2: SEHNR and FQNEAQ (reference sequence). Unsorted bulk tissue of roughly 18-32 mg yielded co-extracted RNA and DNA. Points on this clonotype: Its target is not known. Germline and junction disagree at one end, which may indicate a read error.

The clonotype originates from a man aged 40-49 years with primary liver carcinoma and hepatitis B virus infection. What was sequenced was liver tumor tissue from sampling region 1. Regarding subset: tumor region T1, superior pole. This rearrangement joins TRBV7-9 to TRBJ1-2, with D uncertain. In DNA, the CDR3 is TGTGCCAGCGGCCCCGAGGGCAAGCTGTCCCAGTATGGCTACACCTTT. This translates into CASGPEGKLSQYGYTF.